A selection of T cell receptor beta chains follows, all from one sample in a study of cytomegalovirus exposure and HLA in healthy donors. TCRdb's table, derived via immunoSEQ multiplex PCR, lists solely in-frame clones and lacks some. The sample consists of some 120,000 clones, about 80% of them appearing once. The sequenced material came from PBMCs. The receptors here all came from a human donor in good health. Both conserved end residues are part of each CDR3. Each record gives: J gene, D gene, V gene, clone size, CDR3 protein, CDR3 DNA. A D gene is named only where the DNA matches it firmly. Clone size is not always given. Where it is, it says once, few, many or a class for expanded clones.

J: TRBJ1-1
D: NA
V: TRBV18
size: NA
CDR3: CASSSAGNTEAFF
DNA: TGTGCCAGCTCAAGTGCAGGGAACACTGAAGCTTTCTTT

J: TRBJ1-6
D: TRBD1
V: TRBV5-1
size: NA
CDR3: CASSPGQSNSPLHF
DNA: TGCGCCAGCAGCCCGGGACAGTCGAATTCACCCCTCCACTTT

J: TRBJ2-7
D: NA
V: TRBV6-5
size: NA
CDR3: CASSYSPGQGSDEQYF
DNA: TGTGCCAGCAGTTACTCCCCAGGGCAGGGTTCTGACGAGCAGTACTTC

J: TRBJ2-7
D: TRBD1
V: TRBV7-8
size: NA
CDR3: CASSHRTGSYEQYF
DNA: TGTGCCAGCAGCCATCGGACAGGGAGCTACGAGCAGTACTTC

J: TRBJ2-3
D: NA
V: TRBV27
size: NA
CDR3: CASSLDRLSTDTQYF
DNA: TGTGCCAGCAGTTTAGACAGGTTAAGCACAGATACGCAGTATTTT

J: TRBJ1-1
D: TRBD1
V: TRBV7-9
size: NA
CDR3: CASRKGQGNTEAFF
DNA: TGTGCCAGCAGAAAGGGACAGGGAAACACTGAAGCTTTCTTT

J: TRBJ2-1
D: NA
V: TRBV7-9
size: NA
CDR3: CASRSDRSSYNEQFF
DNA: TGTGCCAGCAGATCAGACAGGAGCTCCTACAATGAGCAGTTCTTC

J: TRBJ2-2
D: TRBD2
V: TRBV5-4
size: once
CDR3: CASELGLSGTGELFF
DNA: TGTGCCAGCGAGCTGGGACTAAGCGGCACCGGGGAGCTGTTTTTT

J: TRBJ1-2
D: TRBD1
V: TRBV6-5
size: NA
CDR3: CASTVPGQPYTF
DNA: TGTGCCAGCACCGTACCGGGACAGCCTTACACCTTC

J: TRBJ2-7
D: TRBD1
V: TRBV11-2
size: NA
CDR3: CASSYGTGGSYEQYF
DNA: TGTGCCAGCAGCTACGGGACAGGGGGCTCCTACGAGCAGTACTTC

J: TRBJ2-7
D: TRBD2
V: TRBV28
size: NA
CDR3: CASSFGGDSYEQYF
DNA: TGTGCCAGCAGTTTCGGGGGGGATTCCTACGAGCAGTACTTC

J: TRBJ2-7
D: TRBD1
V: TRBV19
size: NA
CDR3: CASSIATGTDYEQYF
DNA: TGTGCCAGTAGTATAGCGACAGGGACGGACTACGAGCAGTACTTC

J: TRBJ2-7
D: TRBD2
V: TRBV5-6
size: few
CDR3: CASSPFSGEAYEQYF
DNA: TGTGCCAGCAGTCCATTTAGCGGGGAAGCCTACGAGCAGTACTTC

J: TRBJ2-5
D: TRBD1
V: TRBV11-2
size: NA
CDR3: CASSSGSQGAYETQYF
DNA: TGTGCCAGCAGCTCCGGTTCGCAGGGGGCGTACGAGACCCAGTACTTC

J: TRBJ2-1
D: TRBD1
V: TRBV19
size: NA
CDR3: CASSTGWGQGLNEQFF
DNA: TGTGCCAGTAGTACGGGTTGGGGACAGGGGTTGAATGAGCAGTTCTTC

J: TRBJ1-5
D: NA
V: TRBV19
size: NA
CDR3: CASRDRGATAKQPQHF
DNA: TGTGCCAGTCGAGACCGGGGGGCTACCGCCAAACAGCCCCAGCATTTT

J: TRBJ1-4
D: TRBD1
V: TRBV18
size: NA
CDR3: CASLRGRGEKLFF
DNA: TGTGCCAGCTTAAGGGGGCGCGGTGAAAAACTGTTTTTT